These T cell receptor beta chains were read from a single sample in a study of shared clonotypes between healthy human individuals. Measured with immunoSEQ multiplex PCR; TCRdb has only the in-frame clones, and not every one. The sample includes about 2 million clones, less than 95% of them seen just once. Sequenced sample: naive CD8+ T cells sorted from blood. These receptor sequences come from a man in his late teens or twenties in good health. Both conserved end residues are part of each CDR3.

J | V | CDR3
TRBJ2-1 | TRBV6-1 | CASSDRVSYNEQFF
TRBJ1-1 | TRBV10-2 | CASSEGRVGTEAFF
TRBJ1-1 | TRBV9 | CASSVAGTGGTEAFF
TRBJ2-1 | TRBV7-7 | CASSPRTDYNEQFF
TRBJ1-4 | TRBV4-3 | CASSQDIDIRGGLFF
TRBJ2-3 | TRBV9 | CASSSGTGDHTDTQYF
TRBJ2-3 | TRBV19 | CASSIVGDTQYF
TRBJ2-7 | TRBV5-4 | CASSPGPNYEQYF
TRBJ1-1 | TRBV7-6 | CASSFQGGTEAFF
TRBJ2-5 | TRBV28 | CASSTHVGGRTQYF
TRBJ2-5 | TRBV10-2 | CASLLAGGAGETQYF
TRBJ2-3 | TRBV27 | CASSLSQGGDTQYF
TRBJ1-2 | TRBV11-2 | CASSFYRGLPYGYTF
TRBJ2-7 | TRBV30 | CAWSVQGPYEQYF
TRBJ2-7 | TRBV27 | CASSPSWGPRSYEQYF
TRBJ2-2 | TRBV29-1 | CSVTENTGELFF
TRBJ2-1 | TRBV13 | CASSQEGEGSYNEQFF
TRBJ2-2 | TRBV7-6 | CASREHPGQFTGELFF
TRBJ1-1 | TRBV5-6 | CASVFGEGTEAFF